This T cell receptor (beta chain) is from a study of CDR3 diversity in severe acne. Each CDR3 protein is one row after TCRdb ran MiXCR on the PCR reads. The data contain approximately 79,000 distinct CDR3 sequences, 48% of them singletons. This clonotype has at least ten counts. The CDR3 runs 13 residues. The germline V gene has CDR1 LGHNA and CDR2 YNFKEQ. Trimming stripped 0 bases from V and 8 bases from J, with 10 bases between. The specimen was blood. The rearrangement links TRBV4-2 to TRBJ1-2, with a tentative D call TRBD1 (5 bases). This receptor was identified in a male donor in good health, serving as a control. The CDR3 loop reads CASSQDQGYGYTF. The DNA for the CDR3 is TGTGCCAGCAGCCAAGACCAGGGCTACGGCTACACCTTC.